The 31 T cell receptor beta chains given below trace back to one sample, sequenced in a study of control samples from healthy donors and cancer patients. The repertoire was sequenced with immunoSEQ multiplex PCR; TCRdb's copy has only in-frame clones and lacks some. The sample has about 50,000 clones; roughly nine tenths are singletons. Sequences were obtained from PBMCs. The source of these receptors is a man aged 30 to 45 with colorectal cancer.

The gene calls are TRBV4-1 and TRBJ2-3; TRBD2 matches at 8 bases. The trim removed 4 bases at V and 0 bases at J, leaving 6 bases unmatched. The CDR3 consists of 16 residues. CDR1 is MGHRA, CDR2 YSYEKL, per germline. The CDR3 bases are TGCGCCAGCAGCCGGGTTAGCGGGGCTAGCACAGATACGCAGTATTTT. Translation gives CASSRVSGASTDTQYF.

DNA for the CDR3: TGTGCAAGTCGCTTAGCGCAGCGGATCGCTAACTATGGCTACACCTTC. It specifies CASRLAQRIANYGYTF. V gene TRBV12-2 combines with J gene TRBJ1-2. TRBV12-2 corresponds to a pseudogene. This CDR3 is 16 amino acids long.

The V gene is TRBV9, the J gene TRBJ2-2; 11 positions match TRBD1. V was clipped by 3 bases and J by 3 bases; unmatched bases: 4. Germline V gives CDR1 SGDLS, CDR2 YYNGEE. The CDR3 contains 16 residues. This CDR3 is CASSAGDRGDTGELFF. CDR3 nucleotides: TGTGCCAGCAGCGCGGGGGACAGGGGGGACACCGGGGAGCTGTTTTTT.

V is TRBV7-2 and J is TRBJ2-3, with TRBD2 matching 9 bases. This CDR3 has 17 amino acids. V trimming: 1 base; J trimming: 6 bases; junction bases outside the gene matches: 11. From germline, CDR1 is SGHTA and CDR2 FQGNSA. DNA for the CDR3: TGTGCCAGCAGCTTAGGTGGTGGCGGGGGGGCCATGGATACGCAGTATTTT. Its translation: CASSLGGGGGAMDTQYF. Complete variable domain (other parts from reference TRBV7-2 and TRBJ2-3): GAGVSQSPSNKVTEKGKDVELRCDPISGHTALYWYRQSLGQGLEFLIYFQGNSAPDKSGLPSDRFSAERTGGSVSTLTIQRTQQEDSAVYLCASSLGGGGGAMDTQYFGPGTRLTVL.

This chain uses TRBV2 with TRBJ1-1, with a possible D match to TRBD1 (6 bases). CDR3 length: 15 amino acids. Germline-derived CDR1 and CDR2 are SNHLY and FYNNEI. Trimming cost V 6 bases and J 5 bases, with 19 bases left between them. CDR3 bases: TGTGCCAGCAGGTTACAGGGTCCTCTAGTTACTGAAGCTTTCTTT. Amino acids: CASRLQGPLVTEAFF.

This chain links TRBV30 with TRBJ2-2; TRBD1 might be the D (5 bases). V was clipped by 1 base and J by 7 bases, with 16 bases between them. CDR3 size: 15 residues. Germline V gives CDR1 GTSNPN, CDR2 SVGIG (reference sequence). CDR3 in DNA: TGTGCCTGGAGTGATAAGTCGGCAGGGATCGGGGAGCTGTTTTTT. Protein: CAWSDKSAGIGELFF.

This clone was counted only a few times. V gene TRBV5-5 combines with J gene TRBJ1-5, with D unresolved. CDR1 is SGHKS and CDR2 is YYEKEE in the germline V gene (reference sequence). The V gene lost 4 bases and the J gene lost 5 bases, with 13 bases spanning the gap. CDR3 length: 14 amino acids. CDR3 residues: CASSLISVDQPQHF. The CDR3 nucleotides are TGTGCCAGCAGCCTAATTAGTGTCGATCAGCCCCAGCATTTT.

The chain has TRBV5-1 and TRBJ1-2; 8 positions match TRBD1. Germline V gene sequence: CDR1 SGHRS, CDR2 YFSETQ. The CDR3 contains 16 residues. The V segment lost 0 bases and the J segment 2 bases; nucleotides outside the gene matches: 6. CDR3 amino acids: CASSLVVRTGNYGYTF. The CDR3 nucleotides read TGCGCCAGCAGCTTGGTAGTCCGGACAGGGAACTATGGCTACACCTTC.

This chain links TRBV5-1 with TRBJ1-1; TRBD1 might be the D (6 bases). V dropped 4 bases and J dropped 1 base, with 14 bases sitting between them. This CDR3 comprises 15 residues. Looked up from germline, CDR1 is SGHRS and CDR2 is YFSETQ. CDR3 sequence: CASSPVGGRNTEAFF. CDR3 bases: TGCGCCAGCAGCCCCGTCGGGGGGCGGAACACTGAAGCTTTCTTT.

This clone was detected only once. This rearrangement joins TRBV6-5 to TRBJ2-1, with D maybe TRBD2 (6 bases). Germline V gene sequence: CDR1 MNHEY, CDR2 SVGAGI. V lost 8 bases to trimming and J lost 6 bases, with 20 bases between them. This CDR3 has 15 amino acids. For the CDR3, the DNA is TGTGCCAGCCCGATCCGGGGCGCGGGGTTCAATGAGCAGTTCTTC. This codes for CASPIRGAGFNEQFF.

The rearrangement uses TRBV3-1 (or the pseudogene TRBV3-2) and TRBJ1-6, with D unclear. CDR3 size: 18 residues. Trimming took 0 bases from V and 8 from J, leaving 20 bases between them. Germline CDR1 reads LGHDT; CDR2 reads YNNKEL (reference sequence). CDR3 sequence reads: CASSQDTRPCPEYSPLHF. The DNA of the CDR3 is TGTGCCAGCAGCCAAGACACTAGACCGTGTCCCGAATATTCACCCCTCCACTTT.

The rearrangement links TRBV12-2 to TRBJ2-1; the tabulated D call, TRBD2, remains unverified against the DNA. TRBV12-2 is assigned pseudogene status. The CDR3 spans 17 residues. The CDR3 region has the DNA TGTGCAAGTCGCTTAGCGAGGGGACTAGCGGCCTACAATGAGCAGTTCTTC. It encodes CASRLARGLAAYNEQFF.

This clone has just one count. The rearrangement links TRBV30 to TRBJ2-6; a weak D match, TRBD1 (5 bases). CDR3 size: 17 residues. V dropped 1 base and J dropped 4 bases, with 17 bases sitting between them. CDR1 is GTSNPN, CDR2 SVGIG, per germline (reference sequence). The DNA for the CDR3 is TGTGCCTGGAGTGCACTCGATTCAGGGTCCGGGGCCAACGTCCTGACTTTC. This sequence encodes CAWSALDSGSGANVLTF. Complete variable domain (other parts from reference TRBV30 and TRBJ2-6): SQTIHQWPATLVQPVGSPLSLECTVEGTSNPNLYWYRQAAGRGLQLLFYSVGIGQISSEVPQNLSASRPQDRQFILSSKKLLLSDSGFYLCAWSALDSGSGANVLTFGAGSRLTVL.

The gene calls are TRBV19 and TRBJ2-4; possibly TRBD2 for D (6 bases). V lost 4 bases to trimming and J lost 5 bases, with 12 bases between them. CDR1 is LNHDA and CDR2 is SQIVND in the germline V gene (reference sequence). This CDR3 contains 14 residues. This chain's CDR3 is CASSTASGENIQYF. For the CDR3, the DNA is TGTGCCAGTAGTACAGCCTCGGGGGAAAACATTCAGTACTTC.

The V call is TRBV7-9, the J call TRBJ1-1; perhaps TRBD1 as D (5 bases). Germline V lookup: CDR1 SEHNR, CDR2 FQNEAQ (reference sequence). Trimming pared 4 bases from V and 3 bases from J, leaving 9 bases between. The CDR3 is 13 residues long. The CDR3 DNA is TGTGCCAGCAGCTGGGACGGGGACACTGAAGCTTTCTTT. It yields the protein CASSWDGDTEAFF.

The chain combines TRBV6-6 with TRBJ2-3; D remains unclear. V was cut by 6 bases and J by 0 bases, with 13 bases left in between. CDR3 length: 15 amino acids. Per the germline V gene, CDR1 is MNHNY and CDR2 is SVGAGI (reference sequence). CDR3 loop: CASRPPPGSTDTQYF. The DNA of the CDR3 is TGTGCCAGCAGACCCCCCCCGGGTAGCACAGATACGCAGTATTTT.

The rearrangement uses TRBV27 and TRBJ1-2; D may be TRBD1 (6 bases). V was clipped by 4 bases and J by 7 bases, with 10 bases between them. CDR3 length: 12 amino acids. Germline assignment: CDR1 MNHEY and CDR2 SMNVEV (reference sequence). The CDR3 bases are TGTGCCAGCAGTTGCAGGGGTGCTGGCTACACCTTC. Translation gives CASSCRGAGYTF.

V gene TRBV5-4 combines with J gene TRBJ1-4, with 8 bases that match TRBD1. With 1 base clipped from V and 7 bases from J, the junction kept 6 bases outside the gene matches. The CDR3 runs to 15 residues. In germline, CDR1 is SGHNT, CDR2 YYREEE (reference sequence). The CDR3 DNA reads TGTGCCAGCAGCTTGCCGGGGACAGGAGGTGAAAAACTGTTTTTT. It specifies CASSLPGTGGEKLFF. The full variable domain, in which reference TRBV5-4 and TRBJ1-4 provide the parts outside the CDR3, is ETGVTQSPTHLIKTRGQQVTLRCSSQSGHNTVSWYQQALGQGPQFIFQYYREEENGRGNFPPRFSGLQFPNYSSELNVNALELDDSALYLCASSLPGTGGEKLFFGSGTQLSVL.

The chain joins TRBV7-8 to TRBJ1-6; tentatively, D is TRBD1 (6 bases). Trimming took 1 base from V and 9 from J, leaving 19 bases between them. Germline CDR1 is SGHVS and CDR2 is FQNEAQ. This CDR3 has 17 residues. The CDR3 DNA follows: TGTGCCAGCAGCTTAGTCGGTGCAGGGGTGGGAGTTTCACCCCTCCACTTT. Translated, it gives CASSLVGAGVGVSPLHF.

The V gene is TRBV4-3, the J gene TRBJ1-5, with 8 positions matching TRBD1. Germline CDR1 reads LGHNA; CDR2 reads YSLEER. This CDR3 contains 17 residues. V was pared by 1 base and J by 10 bases, with 15 bases of the junction left unmatched. The CDR3 region is CASSQVWGQVVMEPQHF. The CDR3 DNA reads as TGCGCCAGCAGCCAAGTCTGGGGACAGGTCGTTATGGAACCCCAGCATTTT.

The V and J genes are TRBV6-2 or TRBV6-3 and TRBJ2-1; 8 positions match TRBD1. The V segment lost 8 bases and the J segment 4 bases; nucleotides outside the gene matches: 7. CDR1 and CDR2 from the germline V gene are MNHEY and SVGEGT. The CDR3 loop spans 14 amino acids. The chain's CDR3 is CASRLRDRYNEQFF. The CDR3 nucleotides read TGTGCCAGCCGCCTCCGGGACAGGTACAATGAGCAGTTCTTC.

The genes are TRBV11-2 and TRBJ1-6, with 10 bases aligning to TRBD1. In germline, CDR1 is SGHAT, CDR2 FQNNGV. This CDR3 has 15 amino acids. The trim removed 2 bases at V and 10 bases at J, leaving 5 bases unmatched. CDR3 bases: TGTGCCAGCAGCTTACCCCGGGACAGGGGATCACCCCTCCACTTT. Translated: CASSLPRDRGSPLHF.

This chain joins TRBV5-4 and TRBJ2-3; 9 bases match TRBD2. Germline assignment: CDR1 SGHNT and CDR2 YYREEE (reference sequence). The CDR3 is 16 residues long. Trimming took 5 bases from V and 4 from J; bases not matched to a gene: 11. In DNA form, the CDR3 reads TGTGCCAGCAGGCCTGGGCGGGGGGGCGTCTCAGATACGCAGTATTTT. As protein: CASRPGRGGVSDTQYF.

CDR3 DNA: TGTGCCACCTCTCGGACAGGGGGGAACCAAGTGGCTTTCTTT. Residues: CATSRTGGNQVAFF. This chain uses TRBV15 with TRBJ1-1; TRBD1 aligns across 10 bases. With V trimmed by 8 bases and J by 11 bases, 14 bases remained unmatched. Germline loops: CDR1 LNHNV, CDR2 YYDKDF (reference sequence). The CDR3 runs 14 residues.

The J gene is TRBJ1-1, the V gene TRBV5-1; D possibly corresponds to TRBD1 (5 bases). This CDR3 has 13 residues. Germline values: CDR1 SGHRS, CDR2 YFSETQ. V was shortened by 1 base and J by 6 bases, with 10 bases between the two germline ends. In DNA, the CDR3 is TGCGCCAGCAGCTTGTGGGGGGATGCTGAAGCTTTCTTT. Protein sequence: CASSLWGDAEAFF.

The chain has TRBV23-1 and TRBJ2-3, with D hard to call. TRBV23-1 is known as an ORF, though its function is uncertain. V shed 2 bases and J shed 2 bases, with 17 bases lying between them. There are 17 residues in the CDR3. The CDR3 bases are TGCGCCAGCAGTCAAGGGCCCGAGACACCCATCACAGATACGCAGTATTTT. Encoded protein: CASSQGPETPITDTQYF.

As for this clone: The junction and the germline gene differ at one end; a read error may be behind it. This chain links TRBV19 with TRBJ2-3; the match to TRBD1 covers 11 bases. The V gene's germline CDR1 is LNHDA and CDR2 SQIVND (reference sequence). The CDR3 length is 16 residues. CDR3 in DNA: TGTGCCAATAGTATCCTCGGACAGGGGGCAAGAGATACGCAGTATTTT. Its translation is CANSILGQGARDTQYF.

This chain joins TRBV29-1 and TRBJ1-1; possible D gene TRBD1, 6 bases. The CDR3 contains 13 residues. The germline V gene has CDR1 SQVTM and CDR2 ANQGSEA. Trimming removed 5 bases from V and 1 base from J, with 11 bases in between. The CDR3 region has the DNA TGCAGCGTTAAACAAGGGGGGAACACTGAAGCTTTCTTT. This sequence encodes CSVKQGGNTEAFF.

The V call is TRBV7-2, the J call TRBJ1-2; possibly TRBD1 for D (6 bases). V was trimmed by 2 bases and J by 6 bases, leaving 16 bases between them. Germline CDR1 SGHTA, CDR2 FQGNSA. The CDR3 is 15 amino acids. CDR3 protein: CASSLYRAVTDGYTF. The CDR3 DNA follows: TGTGCCAGCAGCTTATACAGGGCGGTGACGGATGGCTACACCTTC.

J is TRBJ2-3 and V is TRBV25-1; 7 positions match TRBD2. This CDR3 is 17 amino acids long. In germline, CDR1 is MGHDK, CDR2 SYGVNS. J gave up 3 bases and V 6 bases, and 15 bases lay outside the gene matches. This chain's CDR3 is CASSRLGGGERTDTQYF. CDR3 nucleotides: TGTGCCAGCAGCCGCCTTGGGGGAGGGGAGCGGACAGATACGCAGTATTTT.

This rearrangement joins TRBV6-2 or TRBV6-3 to TRBJ1-5, with a tentative D call TRBD1 (6 bases). Germline V lookup: CDR1 MNHEY, CDR2 SVGEGT. Between the trimmed V and J ends, which lost 1 base and 1 base, there was a span of 17 bases. The CDR3 length is 18 residues. The CDR3, as DNA: TGTGCCAGCAGTTACTTGGACAGCCTTGTTGGGAGCAATCAGCCCCAGCATTTT. This encodes CASSYLDSLVGSNQPQHF.